These T cell receptor beta chains were read from a single sample in a study of T cell responses to AZD1222 COVID-19 vaccine. Method: immunoSEQ multiplex PCR; TCRdb's copy keeps in-frame clones and lacks some. The sample lists about 130,000 clones, around 84% occurring once. Sequenced here: peripheral blood, sampled on day 0 of AZD1222 vaccination. The receptors were sampled from an adult in good health. Each CDR3 is given with its conserved first and last residue. Each record gives: J gene, V gene, clone size, D gene, CDR3 DNA, CDR3 protein. A D gene is named only where the DNA matches it firmly. Not all rows give a size; the values are once, few, many and, for expanded clones, a class.

>TRBJ2-1|TRBV7-2|NA|NA
TGTGCCAGCAGACTACTCCTGGGGGGCGCGTACAATGAGCAGTTCTTC
CASRLLLGGAYNEQFF
>TRBJ2-5|TRBV5-8|NA|NA
TGTGCCAGCACTGCTTGGGGGACCGCTCAAGAGACCCAGTACTTC
CASTAWGTAQETQYF
>TRBJ2-5|TRBV2|NA|NA
TGTGCCAGCAATCAGGGGTTGGAGGAGACCCAGTACTTC
CASNQGLEETQYF
>TRBJ2-7|TRBV4-2|NA|NA
TGTGCCAGCAGCTTCCTCCTAGGGGTAAACCCCTCCGAGCAGTACTTC
CASSFLLGVNPSEQYF
>TRBJ2-3|TRBV5-1|NA|NA
TGCGCCAGCAGCTTCTCGGGGCCCGCAGATACGCAGTATTTT
CASSFSGPADTQYF
>TRBJ1-1|TRBV7-2|NA|NA
TGTGCCAGCAGCTCCGGGGGGGGGAGCACTGAAGCTTTCTTT
CASSSGGGSTEAFF
>TRBJ2-7|TRBV7-6|NA|NA
TGTGCCAGCAGCCCCAGGGTGGCCGACGAGCAGTACTTC
CASSPRVADEQYF
>TRBJ2-7|TRBV27|NA|NA
TGTGCCAGCAGTCATATCCCCCCCTACGAGCAGTACTTC
CASSHIPPYEQYF
>TRBJ1-5|TRBV7-2|NA|NA
TGTGCCAGCAGCGTTGTGGGGGGATATAGCAATCAGCCCCAGCATTTT
CASSVVGGYSNQPQHF
>TRBJ1-1|TRBV14|NA|NA
TGTGCCAGCAGCCAAGATCGGAGCTTACGCATGGTGAACACTGAAGCTTTCTTT
CASSQDRSLRMVNTEAFF
>TRBJ1-5|TRBV7-9|NA|NA
TGTGCCAGCAGCTTAGCAGGGGGCAATCAGCCCCAGCATTTT
CASSLAGGNQPQHF
>TRBJ2-2|TRBV11-2|NA|NA
TGTGCCAGCAGCTCGACAGCGAACACCGGGGAGCTGTTTTTT
CASSSTANTGELFF
>TRBJ2-3|TRBV5-6|NA|TRBD2
TGTGCCAGCAGCTTTTTAAGCGGGGGGGCCGTAGATACGCAGTATTTT
CASSFLSGGAVDTQYF
>TRBJ1-3|TRBV19|once|TRBD1
TGTGCCGGAACAGGGGGAGCTGGAAACACCATATATTTT
CAGTGGAGNTIYF
>TRBJ1-2|TRBV7-9|NA|NA
TGTGCCAGCAGCTTAGCAGGACAGCGAACCTATGGCTACACCTTC
CASSLAGQRTYGYTF
>TRBJ1-1|TRBV7-2|NA|TRBD1
TGTGCCAGCAGCAATTCAGGGGGTCAAACTGAAGCTTTCTTT
CASSNSGGQTEAFF
>TRBJ1-1|TRBV7-9|NA|NA
TGTGCCAGCAGCCAAGGCCCCGAAGCTTTCTTT
CASSQGPEAFF
>TRBJ2-7|TRBV5-1|NA|NA
TGCGCCAGCAGCATAGTCTCCGGATCGGGCTACGAGCAGTACTTC
CASSIVSGSGYEQYF
>TRBJ1-2|TRBV28|once|NA
TGTGCCAGCAGCCTTGTCGAGACAGCACCTACAAACTATGGCTACACCTTC
CASSLVETAPTNYGYTF
>TRBJ1-1|TRBV18|NA|TRBD1
TGTGCCAGCTCAGCAACAGGGGTTACTGAAGCTTTCTTT
CASSATGVTEAFF